This is a list of T cell receptor beta chains from one sample in a study of T cell responses to AZD1222 COVID-19 vaccine. The table came from immunoSEQ multiplex PCR; TCRdb's copy has only in-frame clones and leaves some out. The sample has some 180,000 clones, just over 90% seen once; the top ten hold 1.5% to 2%. The sample consisted of peripheral blood, taken 28 days after the second AZD1222 dose. The source is an adult who received the AZD1222 COVID-19 vaccine. CDR3s include the opening cysteine and the closing phenylalanine or tryptophan. Fields, in order: CDR3 DNA, CDR3 protein, clone size, D gene, V gene, J gene. D genes are given only for firm matches. Clone size is shown for a subset of rows, as once, few, many or a class of expanded clone.

TGTGCCAGCAGCCCACGGGCCACTGAAGCTTTCTTT,CASSPRATEAFF,.,.,TRBV7-8,TRBJ1-1
TGTGCCAGCACCCCCGAGAGGGCAGGGGGTAGCGTCCTGACTTTC,CASTPERAGGSVLTF,once,TRBD1,TRBV7-2,TRBJ2-6
TGCAGCGTTATAGCGGGGTTTGCCTACGAGCAGTACTTC,CSVIAGFAYEQYF,.,TRBD2,TRBV29-1,TRBJ2-7
TGTGCCAGCAGTCAGCTAACAGCTTACAATGAGCAGTTCTTC,CASSQLTAYNEQFF,.,.,TRBV14,TRBJ2-1
TGTGCCAGCAGCTTATTTCCCGGGACCGGTGAAAAACTGTTTTTT,CASSLFPGTGEKLFF,.,.,TRBV7-6,TRBJ1-4
TGTGCCAGCAGTTCCCACAGGGGAAGGGGAGAGACCCAGTACTTC,CASSSHRGRGETQYF,once,TRBD1,TRBV5-4,TRBJ2-5
TGCGCCAGCAGGGCTAGCGGGTCGGACACCGGGGAGCTGTTTTTT,CASRASGSDTGELFF,.,TRBD2,TRBV10-2,TRBJ2-2
TGTGCCAGCAGCTTAAATGGGGGCCTAGGCTACACCTTC,CASSLNGGLGYTF,few,.,TRBV11-2,TRBJ1-2
TGTGCCAGCAGTCTTCAGGGGCGGAACACTGAAGCTTTCTTT,CASSLQGRNTEAFF,.,.,TRBV2,TRBJ1-1
TGTGCCAGCAGCCCAGCCGACAGGGGAAATGAAAAACTGTTTTTT,CASSPADRGNEKLFF,.,TRBD1,TRBV9,TRBJ1-4
TGTGCCAGCAGCTTGCGCACTGAAGCTTTCTTT,CASSLRTEAFF,.,.,TRBV5-4,TRBJ1-1
TGCGCCAGCAGCCCCGAGAGAGGTTACTACGAGCAGTACTTC,CASSPERGYYEQYF,once,.,TRBV5-1,TRBJ2-7
TGTGCCAGTAGACGAGACAGGGCCCTTGCAACTAATGAAAAACTGTTTTTT,CASRRDRALATNEKLFF,.,TRBD1,TRBV19,TRBJ1-4
TGTGCCAGCACCCATAGGTCGGGGGGCGAGCAGTACTTC,CASTHRSGGEQYF,.,TRBD2,TRBV12-3/TRBV12-4,TRBJ2-7
TGCGCCAGCAGCTTGGGTAGCGGGAGGGCGACGTATGAGCAGTTCTTC,CASSLGSGRATYEQFF,.,TRBD2,TRBV5-1,TRBJ2-1
TGTGCCAGCAGTTTAATCTGGCGGGGTCAGCCCCAGCATTTT,CASSLIWRGQPQHF,.,.,TRBV27,TRBJ1-5
TGTGCCAGCAGCTTAGGGGACAGGGGAAACACCATATATTTT,CASSLGDRGNTIYF,.,TRBD1,TRBV7-9,TRBJ1-3
TGTGCCAGCAGGCCGGGACTAGCGGGAAATGAGCAGTTCTTC,CASRPGLAGNEQFF,.,TRBD2,TRBV27,TRBJ2-1
TGTGCCAGCAGCTTACTCGCTTACGAGCAGTACTTC,CASSLLAYEQYF,.,.,TRBV7-9,TRBJ2-7
TGTGCCAGTAGAGGGGTATGGAATCAGCCCCAGCATTTT,CASRGVWNQPQHF,.,.,TRBV19,TRBJ1-5
TGCGCCAGCAGCTTGGGCCAGAGCCACAGCACAGATACGCAGTATTTT,CASSLGQSHSTDTQYF,.,.,TRBV5-1,TRBJ2-3
TGTGCCAGCAGCTTAGTTCCTAGCGGGGAAAGCAATGAGCAGTTCTTC,CASSLVPSGESNEQFF,.,TRBD2,TRBV7-9,TRBJ2-1
TGTGCCAGCAGTTTTGTCTTATCGGCCAAAAACATTCAGTACTTC,CASSFVLSAKNIQYF,.,.,TRBV27,TRBJ2-4
TGTGCCAGCAGTCCGAGGGGCCGCCCCGGGGAGCTGTTTTTT,CASSPRGRPGELFF,.,.,TRBV6-2/TRBV6-3,TRBJ2-2
TGTGCCAGTAGTTGGGGCGGGGGGGTCAATCAGCCCCAGCATTTT,CASSWGGGVNQPQHF,.,.,TRBV19,TRBJ1-5
TGTGCCAGCTCACCATCAGCGGGAAACAATCAGCCCCAGCATTTT,CASSPSAGNNQPQHF,.,.,TRBV18,TRBJ1-5
TGTGCCTGGAACAGATATTTCACTGAAGCTTTCTTT,CAWNRYFTEAFF,.,.,TRBV30,TRBJ1-1
TGTGCCAGCAGCCCCCGGACTTCTTACTACGAGCAGTACTTC,CASSPRTSYYEQYF,.,.,TRBV14,TRBJ2-7
TGTGCCAGCAGCCCCGGGACGGTCTATGGCTACACCTTC,CASSPGTVYGYTF,.,.,TRBV5-4,TRBJ1-2
TGTGCCAGCACAGCATCAGACGGGGGGTCTAATGAAAAACTGTTTTTT,CASTASDGGSNEKLFF,once,.,TRBV13,TRBJ1-4
TGTGCCAGCAGTGCAAATAGTCGCCCCGGGGAGCTGTTTTTT,CASSANSRPGELFF,.,.,TRBV27,TRBJ2-2
TGTGCCAGCAGTGAATGGGGACGGATGTCCTACGAGCAGTACTTC,CASSEWGRMSYEQYF,.,.,TRBV6-1,TRBJ2-7
TGTGCCAGCAGTTTAAGTAAGGGTCGGGCTGAAGCTTTCTTT,CASSLSKGRAEAFF,.,.,TRBV27,TRBJ1-1
TGTGCCAGCACTAAGACTACACCCCCCTACGAGCAGTACTTC,CASTKTTPPYEQYF,.,.,TRBV6-5,TRBJ2-7
TGTGCCAGCACCCTAGCGGAAGCTAACTATGGCTACACCTTC,CASTLAEANYGYTF,.,.,TRBV2,TRBJ1-2
TGTGCCAGCAAAGCGGAAGTTCACTCCTACAATGAGCAGTTCTTC,CASKAEVHSYNEQFF,once,.,TRBV6-5,TRBJ2-1
TGTGCCAGCTCCGGGTGGGAGACGATGAACACTGAAGCTTTCTTT,CASSGWETMNTEAFF,.,.,TRBV18,TRBJ1-1
TGCGCCAGCAGCACGGGGGACAGTCGCTATGGCTACACCTTC,CASSTGDSRYGYTF,.,TRBD1,TRBV4-1,TRBJ1-2
TGTGCCAGCAGCGGGCCGAGGGGCGCGGATGAAAAACTGTTTTTT,CASSGPRGADEKLFF,.,.,TRBV7-9,TRBJ1-4
TGTGCCAGCAGCCAATTGTCGGGGGAGCTGTTTTTT,CASSQLSGELFF,.,.,TRBV3-1/TRBV3-2,TRBJ2-2
TGTGCCAGCAGCTTATTAGCGGGAAACAATGAGCAGTTCTTC,CASSLLAGNNEQFF,.,TRBD2,TRBV5-6,TRBJ2-1
TGCGCCAGCAGCTTCTATGGACAGGCCGGGGGATACACAGATACGCAGTATTTT,CASSFYGQAGGYTDTQYF,once,.,TRBV5-1,TRBJ2-3
TGTGCCAGCAGCCCGGGACTAGCGGGGGGGCGGGTAGAGACCCAGTACTTC,CASSPGLAGGRVETQYF,.,TRBD2,TRBV4-2,TRBJ2-5
TGCGCCAGCAGCTTATCCGGGACTACCTATCAGCCCCAGCATTTT,CASSLSGTTYQPQHF,.,.,TRBV5-1,TRBJ1-5
TGTGCCAGCAGCTTCAGGGGCGAGGTGAACACTGAAGCTTTCTTT,CASSFRGEVNTEAFF,.,.,TRBV11-2,TRBJ1-1
TGCGCCAGCAGCCAGCGCTCCGGGACACAGAACACTGAAGCTTTCTTT,CASSQRSGTQNTEAFF,.,.,TRBV4-1,TRBJ1-1
TGTGCCAGCTCCCGGGGGGAGGAGACCCAGTACTTC,CASSRGEETQYF,.,TRBD2,TRBV7-8,TRBJ2-5
TGTGCCAGCAGCGTATACAGGGTAGGGGGCTCTGGAAACACCATATATTTT,CASSVYRVGGSGNTIYF,.,.,TRBV11-2,TRBJ1-3
TGTGCCAGCAGGTTAGATTCGGACATTCAGTACTTC,CASRLDSDIQYF,.,.,TRBV2,TRBJ2-4
TGTGCCAGCAGCGCGACAGGCTACCAAGAGACCCAGTACTTC,CASSATGYQETQYF,.,.,TRBV9,TRBJ2-5
TGTGCCAGCAGTTACTCGTGGGGGAGCGAAAAACTGTTTTTT,CASSYSWGSEKLFF,.,.,TRBV6-2/TRBV6-3,TRBJ1-4
TGTGCCAGCAGCTTAGGTGGGGGCGCGAACACTGAAGCTTTCTTT,CASSLGGGANTEAFF,once,.,TRBV7-2,TRBJ1-1
TGTGCCAGCAGCTTAGCGGAATGGGGCACTGAAGCTTTCTTT,CASSLAEWGTEAFF,.,.,TRBV7-9,TRBJ1-1
TGTGCCAGCAGAAAATACACAGGCTCTGGAAACACCATATATTTT,CASRKYTGSGNTIYF,.,.,TRBV2,TRBJ1-3
TGTGCCAGCAGGCGACTAGCGGGGATCACAGATACGCAGTATTTT,CASRRLAGITDTQYF,.,TRBD2,TRBV11-2,TRBJ2-3
TGTGCCAGCAGGGGTTTAGCGGGAGCGGCCGGGGAGCTGTTTTTT,CASRGLAGAAGELFF,.,TRBD2,TRBV2,TRBJ2-2
TGTGCCAGCAGCGTAGGGCCGGGACAGCGCTATGGCTACACCTTC,CASSVGPGQRYGYTF,.,TRBD1,TRBV9,TRBJ1-2
TGTGCCAGCAGAATGGGACAGGGGGACACCCATGAGCAGTTCTTC,CASRMGQGDTHEQFF,.,TRBD1,TRBV11-2,TRBJ2-1
TGTGCCAGCAGCCCACTAGGCGGATCCCTTCACGCCACTGAAGCTTTCTTT,CASSPLGGSLHATEAFF,.,.,TRBV27,TRBJ1-1